This T cell receptor beta chain appears in the sequencing data of a study of blood T cells in healthy people across ages. Notes on the study in general: More naive CD4+ cells and higher diversity were found in long-lived than in aged donors.

The CDR3 consists of 16 residues. The germline gives CDR1 MDHEN, CDR2 SYDVKM. This clonotype was counted once. Its antigen is unknown. An end of the junction does not agree with germline; a read error may underlie this. Combining a sample-barcoded 5' primer with a J-beta primer mix, a second PCR ran for roughly 6 to 11 cycles. One entry per CDR3 protein results from TCRdb running MiXCR on the 5' RACE reads. This table has hundreds of thousands of distinct CDR3 sequences, 40% to 50% appearing once. Input material: blood. V gene TRBV28 combines with J gene TRBJ2-6; D might be TRBD2 (6 bases). The sequence came from a man aged 55-75 years in good health. CDR3 in amino acids: CASRPGLLSGANVPTF. The CDR3 DNA reads as TGTGCCAGCAGACCGGGACTCCTCTCTGGGGCCAACGTCCCGACTTTC.